This T cell receptor (beta chain) was observed in a study of PD-1 blockade in mismatch repair-deficient tumors. Study in general: Patients had around 11 mismatch repair-deficient cancer types and were previously treated and progressing.

The method was immunoSEQ multiplex PCR; TCRdb's version includes in-frame clones alone and lacks a portion of them. The sample comprises approximately 23,000 clones, 70% to 85% of which are singletons, and 2.5% to 3% rests with the top ten. The TCR-sequenced patients were a few responders to pembrolizumab. The sequencing used PBMCs, collected before pembrolizumab treatment. This receptor was taken from an adult with mismatch repair-deficient cancer.

The CDR3 DNA reads TGCAGCGTTGCGACACTTCCCACCGGGGAGCTGTTTTTT. It yields the protein CSVATLPTGELFF. V is TRBV29-1 and J is TRBJ2-2; D remains ambiguous. The germline CDR1 and CDR2 sequences are SQVTM and ANQGSEA. The CDR3 has 13 amino acids. Trimming stripped 4 bases from V and 4 bases from J, with 10 bases between.